This TCR beta chain was profiled in a study of identical twins. Healthy Caucasians provided all donations. Each cDNA held unique molecular identifiers, and template switching gave it a universal primer site. TCRdb ran MiXCR on the 5' RACE reads and lists one entry per CDR3 protein. The table records 600,000 to 700,000 distinct CDR3 sequences, around 20% of them present only once. These data were likewise used in another study, on T cells expressing NK-cell markers.

The sample comprised PBMCs. The sequence derives from a woman aged 18-29 years in good health.

CDR3 nucleotides: TGCAGTGCTAGAGGGGGGACAGGGGGCACGAAACACGCCATATATTTT. It encodes CSARGGTGGTKHAIYF. This rearrangement joins TRBV20-1 to TRBJ1-3; TRBD1 matches at 12 bases. V was pared by 1 base and J by 11 bases, with 12 bases of the junction left unmatched. Looked up from germline, CDR1 is DFQATT and CDR2 is SNEGSKA (reference sequence). There are 16 residues in the CDR3.